Listed below are T cell receptor beta chains from one sample, sequenced in a study of shared clonotypes between healthy human individuals. The table came from immunoSEQ multiplex PCR; TCRdb's copy has only in-frame clones and leaves some out. The sample holds more than 2 million clones, 90% to 95% seen once. The material sequenced was naive CD4+ T cells sorted from blood. Source of these receptors: a man aged 18 to 29 in good health. Both conserved end residues are part of each CDR3. The D gene is left open where the match is weak. Clone sizes are given selectively: once, few, many, or a class where the clone is expanded.

j_gene,abundance,v_gene,d_gene,CDR3aa,CDR3nt
TRBJ2-7,NA,TRBV27,NA,CASSSRGREAYEQYF,TGTGCCAGTAGTTCGAGGGGGCGGGAGGCCTACGAGCAGTACTTC
TRBJ2-7,NA,TRBV19,NA,CASSRQGTYEQYF,TGTGCCAGTAGTAGGCAGGGAACCTACGAGCAGTACTTC
TRBJ1-6,NA,TRBV10-2,NA,CASSELGFFGSPLHF,TGCGCCAGCAGTGAGTTGGGGTTTTTTGGATCACCCCTCCACTTT
TRBJ2-3,NA,TRBV7-3,NA,CASSQGRTQYF,TGTGCCAGCAGCCAGGGGCGTACGCAGTATTTT
TRBJ2-3,NA,TRBV4-3,TRBD2,CASSRAGQTADTQYF,TGCGCCAGCAGCCGAGCGGGGCAAACCGCAGATACGCAGTATTTT
TRBJ1-3,NA,TRBV23-1,NA,CAIPYGGRFYTIYF,TGCGCCATACCCTATGGGGGCCGGTTCTACACCATATATTTT
TRBJ2-1,NA,TRBV5-1,NA,CASSSAGALTYNEQFF,TGCGCCAGCAGCTCGGCGGGGGCACTAACCTACAATGAGCAGTTCTTC
TRBJ2-1,NA,TRBV30,TRBD1,CAWSSIDRDGNEQFF,TGTGCCTGGAGTTCGATAGACAGGGATGGCAATGAGCAGTTCTTC
TRBJ1-1,NA,TRBV6-1,NA,CASSEVGSREAFF,TGTGCCAGCAGTGAAGTAGGTTCTCGGGAAGCTTTCTTT
TRBJ1-1,NA,TRBV9,NA,CASSVDPEATEAFF,TGTGCCAGCAGCGTTGACCCGGAGGCCACTGAAGCTTTCTTT
TRBJ1-5,once,TRBV11-2,NA,CASSLGGKRSNQPQHF,TGTGCCAGCAGCTTAGGTGGCAAGAGAAGCAATCAGCCCCAGCATTTT
TRBJ2-5,NA,TRBV5-6,NA,CASSLRVETQYF,TGTGCCAGCAGCTTGAGGGTGGAGACCCAGTACTTC
TRBJ2-7,NA,TRBV5-1,NA,CASSPRFNYEQYF,TGCGCCAGCAGCCCGCGGTTTAACTACGAGCAGTACTTC
TRBJ1-5,NA,TRBV27,TRBD1,CASRLQGGGNQPQHF,TGTGCCAGCAGGCTACAGGGGGGAGGCAATCAGCCCCAGCATTTT
TRBJ1-5,NA,TRBV6-1,NA,CASSETGRQPQHF,TGTGCCAGCAGTGAAACCGGACGACAGCCCCAGCATTTT
TRBJ1-5,NA,TRBV30,NA,CAWSIGGLGQPQHF,TGTGCCTGGAGTATCGGGGGGTTGGGTCAGCCCCAGCATTTT
TRBJ2-6,once,TRBV6-6,NA,CASTGMTVLTF,TGTGCCAGCACGGGGATGACCGTCCTGACTTTC
TRBJ1-2,NA,TRBV5-1,NA,CASSETPGVLYGYTF,TGCGCCAGCAGCGAGACCCCGGGGGTCCTCTATGGCTACACCTTC
TRBJ1-2,NA,TRBV5-4,NA,CASSLDDYGYTF,TGTGCCAGCAGCTTGGATGACTATGGCTACACCTTC
TRBJ2-7,NA,TRBV25-1,TRBD1,CASSASGTGFYEQYF,TGTGCCAGCAGTGCCTCCGGGACAGGGTTCTACGAGCAGTACTTC
TRBJ1-2,NA,TRBV11-2,NA,CASSLGYGGAGGYGYTF,TGTGCCAGCAGCTTAGGTTATGGGGGGGCAGGTGGTTATGGCTACACCTTC
TRBJ1-2,NA,TRBV5-4,TRBD1,CASRYTGGGYGYTF,TGTGCCAGCCGCTACACAGGGGGGGGCTATGGCTACACCTTC
TRBJ2-1,NA,TRBV10-1,TRBD2,CASSGVAGGSYNEQFF,TGCGCCAGCAGTGGGGTAGCGGGAGGGTCCTACAATGAGCAGTTCTTC
TRBJ1-1,NA,TRBV9,TRBD1,CASSVEIWDRGVDTEAFF,TGTGCCAGCAGCGTAGAGATTTGGGACAGGGGAGTCGACACTGAAGCTTTCTTT
TRBJ2-7,NA,TRBV6-1,TRBD1,CASSGDRDEQYF,TGTGCCAGCAGTGGAGACAGGGACGAGCAGTACTTC
TRBJ2-5,NA,TRBV7-2,NA,CASRLGETQYF,TGTGCCAGCAGACTAGGAGAGACCCAGTACTTC
TRBJ1-2,NA,TRBV27,NA,CASSFRIDSFSGYTF,TGTGCCAGCAGTTTCCGAATAGACAGTTTCAGTGGCTACACCTTC
TRBJ2-1,once,TRBV7-3,NA,CASSSDSYNEQFF,TGTGCCAGCAGCTCCGACAGCTACAATGAGCAGTTCTTC
TRBJ1-1,NA,TRBV11-1,NA,CASSLAGKAAEAFF,TGTGCCAGCAGCTTGGCAGGGAAGGCCGCTGAAGCTTTCTTT
TRBJ1-6,NA,TRBV30,TRBD1,CAWAPGGRNSPLHF,TGTGCCTGGGCCCCAGGGGGGCGAAATTCACCCCTCCACTTT
TRBJ2-3,NA,TRBV10-1,NA,CASSAAGDLDTQYF,TGCGCCAGCAGTGCGGCAGGGGATCTGGATACGCAGTATTTT